This TCR beta chain was sequenced during a study of shared clonotypes between healthy human individuals. Trimming pared 2 bases from V and 3 bases from J, leaving 14 bases between. The CDR3 has 15 residues. The germline gives CDR1 SGHTA, CDR2 FQGTGA. Healthy HIV-negative adults with no recent acute infections or vaccinations were recruited as donors. Study results and limitations: Clonotypes that were shared across a few donors made up around 4.6% of naive CD4 clonotypes.

This clone was observed once. Its antigen remains unknown. Assay: immunoSEQ multiplex PCR; the TCRdb copy retains only in-frame clones and omits some. The sample gives more than 550,000 clones, about 90% of which show up once; 34% is in the top ten. J is TRBJ2-7 and V is TRBV7-3, with D possibly TRBD1 on 7 matching bases. Sequencing was performed on memory CD8+ T cells from PBMCs. Subset meaning: CD45RO+ cells pooled with CCR7-negative TemRA cells. This receptor was obtained from a man between 18 and 29 years old in good health. Some clones in this sample may be carry-over from other donors' samples. Here the CDR3 reads CASSLGPGGGYEQYF. CDR3 nucleotide sequence: TGTGCCAGCAGCTTAGGGCCAGGGGGAGGCTACGAGCAGTACTTC.